This TCR beta chain was documented in a study of T cell responses to AZD1222 COVID-19 vaccine (dated by TCRdb to the early 2020s). With respect to the entire study: AZD1222 recipients whose second dose came at about 4 weeks and those whose second dose came at about 12 weeks were combined into one group, since spike-specific TCR depth and breadth did not differ between the two schedules. TCR sequencing was performed for fewer than 250 trial participants, of whom 207 were given two doses of AZD1222 and some 26 were given two doses of MenACWY control vaccine. Trial participants were enrolled by age into 18-55, 56-69 and 70-plus year subgroups, with approximately 150, 30 and 60 TCR-sequenced participants respectively.

Trimming costs V 5 bases and J 0 bases, and their ends lie 18 bases apart. From the germline V gene, CDR1 is SGHNT and CDR2 is YENEEA. CDR3 length: 17 amino acids, cysteine to phenylalanine. Only CDR3 DNA remains: 51 bases, in frame from the first base. Concerning this clone: It has no known antigen specificity. Per-base qualities were not stored, and no clone one base away is much larger.

The CDR3 regions of human TCRbeta chains were subjected to immunosequencing. The study's own analysis went as follows. TCRs in the repertoires were matched against a reference library of SARS-CoV-2-specific TCRs that had been generated with the MIRA antigen-specificity platform. Breadth meant the fraction of unique TCRs that were SARS-CoV-2-associated, whereas depth meant the fraction of total T cells that were SARS-CoV-2-associated. Using the MIRA data, each spike-specific TCR was assigned both to the spike region to which the TCR was reactive and to a CD4 or CD8 class. Log10-transformed breadth and depth values were compared by one-way ANOVA with Sidak's multiple comparisons tests. TCRdb re-hosts the immuneACCESS table, in-frame sequences only. Its copies lack some clones; in the studies checked, an unresolved V gene accounts for under half of them, and the cause for the rest is not known. V and J calls plus clone size are reproduced from that table; the DNA served to infer D and trimming. For this sample there are some 120,000 clones; approximately 83% appear just once. The top ten hold approximately 8.8% of the sample.

The meaning of the sample's time point label: baseline before first vaccination. Vaccinee samples came from UK trials COV001 and COV002, including a single-blind randomized controlled phase 2/3 trial of AZD1222 (ChAdOx1 nCoV-19) in healthy adults. For TCRbeta chain sequencing, PBMC samples were collected from trial participants at day 0 and at day 28 after the second dose. Study-wide findings and limitations: Conclusions about previously exposed vaccinees are limited, since just five or six AZD1222 recipients were seropositive for SARS-CoV-2 at baseline. In the small 56-69-year group, the increase in depth fell short of significance, most likely because of low power. Because no samples from the day 14 peak response were available, repertoires could be characterized only after the peak T cell response. After two AZD1222 doses, spike-specific TCR breadth and depth were significantly higher than at day 0 and than in MenACWY recipients. Epitopes outside the regions mutated in the B.1.351 and B.1.1.7 variants were reportedly recognized by nearly half of the unique spike-specific TCRs. The whole spike protein was spanned by vaccine-associated CD4 TCRs, and dominant responses were seen in regions 160-218 and 743-854. Most participants were white British and females outnumbered males, and the authors suggested that clonal diversity may have been underestimated.

This sample comprised peripheral blood, obtained on day 0 of AZD1222 vaccination. The rearranged chain carries TRBV11-3 and TRBJ2-3, and TRBD2 may be the D gene, going by 5 matching bases. This TCR was recovered from an adult in good health. The DNA reads as follows: TGTGCCAGCAGCACACGCTCCTGGACTCGGAGCACAGATACGCAGTATTTT. The encoded protein is CASSTRSWTRSTDTQYF.